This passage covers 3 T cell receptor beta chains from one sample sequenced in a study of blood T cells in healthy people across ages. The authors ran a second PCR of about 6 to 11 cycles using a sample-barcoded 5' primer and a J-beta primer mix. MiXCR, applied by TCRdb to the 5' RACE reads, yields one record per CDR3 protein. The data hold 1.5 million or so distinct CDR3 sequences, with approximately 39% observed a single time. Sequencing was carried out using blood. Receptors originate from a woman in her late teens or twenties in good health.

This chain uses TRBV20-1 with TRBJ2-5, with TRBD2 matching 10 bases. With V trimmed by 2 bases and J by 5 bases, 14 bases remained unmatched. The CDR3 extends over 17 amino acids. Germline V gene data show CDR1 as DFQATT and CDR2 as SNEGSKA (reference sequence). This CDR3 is CSARLSGGSHGIETQYF. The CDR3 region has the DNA TGCAGTGCTAGACTTAGCGGGGGGTCGCATGGGATTGAGACCCAGTACTTC.

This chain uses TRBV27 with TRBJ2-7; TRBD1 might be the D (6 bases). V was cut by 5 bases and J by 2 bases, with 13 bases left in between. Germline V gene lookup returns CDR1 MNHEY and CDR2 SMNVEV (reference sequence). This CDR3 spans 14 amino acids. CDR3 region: CASSPDRRTYEQYF. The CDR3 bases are TGTGCCAGCAGTCCAGACAGGAGGACCTACGAGCAGTACTTC.

The CDR3 is CASQGQGRSPLHF. Here the CDR3 DNA reads TGTGCCAGCCAGGGACAGGGTCGATCACCCCTCCACTTT. This sequence joins TRBV6-2 or TRBV6-3 and TRBJ1-6, with 9 bases lining up with TRBD1. Germline CDR1 MNHEY, CDR2 SVGEGT. Trimming at V came to 8 bases and at J to 10 bases, leaving 6 bases not matched to a gene. The CDR3 runs to 13 residues.